What follows describes a single T cell receptor beta chain. This specimen belongs to a study of shared clonotypes between healthy human individuals. V lost 10 bases and J 6 bases, leaving 17 bases between the germline ends. The CDR3 loop spans 13 amino acids. Looked up from germline, CDR1 is SGHAT and CDR2 is FQNNGV. CD8 cells classed as naive were CD45RO-negative and positively selected for CCR7, excluding terminally differentiated effector memory CD45RA+ cells. TCRdb's copy holds only in-frame clones and misses some; the assay was immunoSEQ multiplex PCR. This sample has 600,000 or so clones, with roughly 98% found just once.

This clonotype originated in a man aged 25 to 40 in good health. Sample: naive CD8+ T cells sorted from blood. V is TRBV11-2 and J is TRBJ2-3, with D perhaps being TRBD1 or TRBD2 (5 bases each). CDR3 coding DNA: TGTGCCATAACGAGGGGAGTGGAGGATACGCAGTATTTT. Translating gives CAITRGVEDTQYF.